This T cell receptor (beta chain) was identified during a study of blood T cell repertoires in COVID-19. Whole-study context: PBMCs, B-cell-depleted T cells, or T cells provided the cDNA or gDNA that made up the material.

Per the study methods: From reference gene primer amplification, estimates of nucleated cell counts were derived. This table comes from immunoSEQ multiplex PCR, and its TCRdb copy is limited to in-frame clones, with some not included. That table gives V, J and clone size, and the DNA gave D and trimming. The top ten clones hold roughly 3.6% of a sample with 350,000 to 450,000 clones, 85% of them seen once. The sequenced sample was peripheral blood. The clonotype originates from a young woman with acute or convalescent COVID-19.

The CDR3 loop reads CASSPVQGGNYGYTF. The CDR3 DNA follows: TGTGCCAGCTCACCTGTACAGGGTGGGAACTATGGCTACACCTTC. This chain uses TRBV18 with TRBJ1-2, with a tentative D call TRBD1 (6 bases). With 3 bases removed from V and 2 bases from J, the gap between germline ends came to 13 bases. The CDR3 loop spans 15 amino acids. Germline V gives CDR1 KGHSH, CDR2 LQKENI.